This section outlines one TCR beta chain sequence together with its context. Its cognate antigen is unknown. The data are from a study of cytomegalovirus exposure and HLA in healthy donors. Study findings and constraints: Three CMV-associated chains were confirmed in vitro to be specific for CMV antigens.

This PCR relied on a set of 60 Vbeta primers and 13 Jbeta primers. Sequencing used immunoSEQ multiplex PCR; TCRdb keeps in-frame clones, though not all of them. The sample has 150,000 to 200,000 clones; 75% to 80% are singletons. The CDR3 length is 15 residues. V shed 6 bases, J shed 0 bases, and the junction held 0 bases outside the gene matches. The V gene's germline CDR1 is ENHRY and CDR2 SYGVKD. The sample comprised PBMCs. The TCR comes from a man over 45 in good health and CMV-seropositive. The chain has TRBV10-3 and TRBJ2-1; 12 nucleotides match TRBD2. The CDR3 nucleotides are TGTGCCATCAGGACTAGCGGGAGCTCCTACAATGAGCAGTTCTTC. Translation: CAIRTSGSSYNEQFF.